The T cell receptor beta chain described here comes from a study of T cell responses to AZD1222 COVID-19 vaccine. On the study more broadly: Investigators merged groups given second doses at roughly 4 or roughly 12 weeks.

With 3 bases removed from V and 0 bases from J, the gap between germline ends came to 6 bases. Germline CDR1 is SGHTA and CDR2 is FQGNSA. The CDR3 runs 15 residues. Only in-frame clones appear in the TCRdb table, and some are missing; sequencing was by immunoSEQ multiplex PCR. The sample carries about 130,000 clones, 92% recorded once. General study points: Donor demographics were predominantly white British with a female majority; clonal diversity may be underestimated. Two doses of AZD1222 preceded a rise in Spike-specific TCR breadth and depth. Spike as a whole was targeted by vaccine-associated CD4 TCRs, dominant at 160-218 and 743-854.

About this clone itself: Antigen specificity is unknown.

The chain is built from TRBV7-2 and TRBJ1-6; D gene uncertain. The sequenced sample was peripheral blood, obtained on day 0 of AZD1222 vaccination. This clonotype was obtained from an adult in good health. This chain's CDR3 is CASSFRSSYNSPLHF. The CDR3 region has the DNA TGTGCCAGCAGCTTTAGATCCTCCTATAATTCACCCCTCCACTTT.